This T cell receptor beta chain came from a study of T cell responses to AZD1222 COVID-19 vaccine (dated by TCRdb to about 2021). Some background on the complete study: TCR sequencing was performed for 230 to 250 trial participants, of whom about 210 were given two doses of AZD1222 and some 26 were given two doses of MenACWY control vaccine. Enrollment into the trials was organized by age into subgroups of 18-55, 56-69 and 70-plus years, and those subgroups contained roughly 140, 27 and 60 TCR-sequenced participants, respectively. The paper's findings and limits, for the study overall: Reportedly, close to half of the unique spike-specific TCRs recognized epitopes lying outside the regions that are mutated in the B.1.351 and B.1.1.7 variants. No day 14 peak-response samples were available, so repertoires were characterized only after the peak T cell response. Most participants were white British and females outnumbered males, and the authors suggested that clonal diversity may have been underestimated. In the small 56-69-year group, the increase in depth fell short of significance, most likely because of low power. Vaccine-associated CD4 TCRs spanned the whole spike protein, with dominant responses in regions 160-218 and 743-854. Conclusions about previously exposed vaccinees were limited because only 6 or 7 AZD1222 recipients were SARS-CoV-2 seropositive at baseline. After two AZD1222 doses, spike-specific TCR breadth and depth were significantly higher than at day 0 and than in MenACWY recipients.

Via the germline V gene (reference sequence), CDR1 is PRHDT and CDR2 FYEKMQ. The CDR3 spans 13 residues, from the cysteine through the phenylalanine. Kept here is only the CDR3 DNA, which spans 39 bases and is read in frame from base 1. Relative to germline, V is missing 9 bases and J is missing 1 base, with 5 bases of the junction outside any gene match. Comment on this clone: The antigen this receptor binds is unknown. No base qualities exist here, and no much larger clone lies one base off it.

Sample time point, as interpreted from the label and publication: about 28 days (+/-7) after the second vaccine dose. AZD1222 recipients whose second dose came at about 4 weeks and those whose second dose came at about 12 weeks were combined into one group, since spike-specific TCR depth and breadth did not differ between the two schedules. Vaccinee samples were obtained from the UK trials COV001 and COV002, which included a single-blind randomized controlled phase 2/3 trial of AZD1222 (ChAdOx1 nCoV-19) in healthy adults. For TCRbeta chain sequencing, PBMC samples from trial participants were taken at day 0 and at day 28 after the second dose. The CDR3 regions of human TCRbeta chains were analyzed by immunosequencing. As for how the authors treated the data: TCRs in the repertoires were compared against a reference library of SARS-CoV-2-specific TCRs that had been generated with the MIRA antigen-specificity platform. Breadth was defined as the fraction of unique TCRs that were SARS-CoV-2-associated, and depth was defined as the fraction of total T cells that were SARS-CoV-2-associated. Using the MIRA data, every spike-specific TCR was mapped to the spike region that the TCR reacted to and assigned to either a CD4 or a CD8 class. Log10-transformed breadth and depth values were compared by one-way ANOVA with Sidak's multiple comparisons tests. TCRdb limited this immuneACCESS table to in-frame rearrangements with V and J called. A share of clones is missing; checked studies link under half to unresolved V genes, and the rest is unexplained. V and J calls and clone size follow that table, whereas D and trimming were derived from the DNA. The sample records about 130,000 clones, about 90% of which are singletons. The biggest ten clones account for less than 3.5% of the sample.

The TCR comes from an adult who received the AZD1222 COVID-19 vaccine. The V and J segments used are TRBV13 and TRBJ1-2; TRBD1 fits 7 bases in the junction. The source was peripheral blood, collected 28 days after the second AZD1222 dose. The DNA sequence follows: TGTGCCAGGAGGACAGGCCTTAACTATGGCTACACCTTC. It translates as CARRTGLNYGYTF.